A single sample gave rise to the 10 T cell receptor beta chains below, sequenced in a study of memory CD4+ T cells and cytomegalovirus serostatus. The sort gate was single viable CD3+CD4+CD8-CD45RO+ cells for memory CD4+ T cells. Generated by immunoSEQ multiplex PCR, the TCRdb table keeps only in-frame clones and is missing some. The sample includes about 62,000 clones, about 75% of them seen just once. The sequencing input was memory CD4+ T cells from blood. Every receptor here comes from an adult in good health and CMV-seropositive.

The chain combines TRBV4-2 with TRBJ1-3; D might be TRBD1 (5 bases). Looked up from germline, CDR1 is LGHNA and CDR2 is YNFKEQ. The CDR3 is 14 amino acids. V lost 2 bases, J lost 4 bases, and 9 bases lay in between. In DNA form, the CDR3 reads TGTGCCAGCAGCCAACAGGGTAGGGGAAACACCATATATTTT. This codes for CASSQQGRGNTIYF.

J is TRBJ1-5 and V is TRBV28; the D gene is possibly TRBD1 (5 bases). V lost 4 bases to trimming and J lost 5 bases, with 18 bases between them. Germline loops: CDR1 MDHEN, CDR2 SYDVKM. The CDR3 consists of 16 residues. CDR3 region: CASSSRGRWSHQPQHF. In DNA, the CDR3 is TGTGCCAGCAGTTCACGGGGACGGTGGAGTCATCAGCCCCAGCATTTT.

V is TRBV11-2 and J is TRBJ2-5, with 9 bases lining up with TRBD1. The V gene end was trimmed by 5 bases and the J gene end by 5 bases; junction bases not matched to a gene: 9. This CDR3 has 15 residues. From germline, CDR1 is SGHAT and CDR2 FQNNGV. The CDR3 nucleotides are TGTGCCAGCAGCGACCAACAGGGGGCGCCGGAGACCCAGTACTTC. Protein sequence: CASSDQQGAPETQYF.

The rearrangement joins TRBV11-3 to TRBJ2-2; TRBD1 is a possible D gene (5 bases). Germline assignment: CDR1 SGHNT and CDR2 YENEEA. V shed 3 bases and J shed 5 bases, with 13 bases lying between them. CDR3 length equals 15 residues. The CDR3, as DNA: TGTGCCAGCAGCTTTTCAGGGATAGGAACCGGGGAGCTGTTTTTT. Translated, it gives CASSFSGIGTGELFF.

This rearrangement joins TRBV20-1 to TRBJ2-7; TRBD1 might be the D (5 bases). The V and J ends lost 5 bases and 4 bases respectively, with 9 bases between them. Germline lookup yields CDR1 DFQATT and CDR2 SNEGSKA (reference sequence). The CDR3 runs to 11 residues. The CDR3 protein is CSAGPGYEQYF. The DNA for the CDR3 is TGCAGTGCTGGCCCAGGGTACGAGCAGTACTTC.

Details on this clone: The same CDR3 arises from other DNA sequences in this sample as well. The chain couples TRBV6-1 to TRBJ2-7, with D maybe TRBD1 (5 bases). The CDR3 is 12 amino acids. Trimming stripped 6 bases from V and 2 bases from J, with 8 bases between. The germline V gene has CDR1 MNHNS and CDR2 SASEGT. The chain's CDR3 is CASSVRAYEQYF. The CDR3 DNA follows: TGTGCCAGCAGCGTCAGGGCCTACGAGCAGTACTTC.

CDR3: CASRGQYQETQYF. The CDR3 nucleotides read TGTGCCAGCCGAGGACAGTACCAAGAGACCCAGTACTTC. V gene TRBV19 combines with J gene TRBJ2-5; perhaps TRBD1 as D (6 bases). Trimming removed 9 bases from V and 0 bases from J, with 11 bases in between. The CDR3 spans 13 residues. CDR1 and CDR2 from the germline V gene are LNHDA and SQIVND (reference sequence).

The rearrangement links TRBV18 to TRBJ2-3; 10 nucleotides align to TRBD1. Germline V gives CDR1 KGHSH, CDR2 LQKENI. The CDR3 extends over 17 amino acids. The J segment lost 2 bases and the V segment lost 1 base, leaving 6 bases of the junction unmatched. The CDR3 sequence: CASSPRGDRGPTDTQYF. As DNA, the CDR3 is TGTGCCAGCTCACCACGGGGGGACAGGGGCCCCACAGATACGCAGTATTTT. The entire variable domain, with the rest obtained from reference TRBV18 and TRBJ2-3, is as follows: NAGVMQNPRHLVRRRGQEARLRCSPMKGHSHVYWYRQLPEEGLKFMVYLQKENIIDESGMPKERFSAEFPKEGPSILRIQQVVRGDSAAYFCASSPRGDRGPTDTQYFGPGTRLTVL.

This rearrangement joins TRBV4-3 to TRBJ2-7; tentative D call: TRBD1 (6 bases). Trimming left V 4 bases short and J 7 bases short, with 14 bases between. Per germline, CDR1 LGHNA and CDR2 YSLEER. CDR3 length: 13 amino acids. The CDR3 protein is CASSPSTGWEQYF. The CDR3 DNA is TGCGCCAGCAGCCCCTCTACAGGGTGGGAGCAGTACTTC.

The chain has TRBV5-5 and TRBJ2-7; D perhaps matches TRBD1 (6 bases). This CDR3 has 14 amino acids. Trimming stripped 0 bases from V and 2 bases from J, with 9 bases between. Germline V gene data show CDR1 as SGHKS and CDR2 as YYEKEE (reference sequence). CDR3: CASSLGYRAYEQYF. In DNA form, the CDR3 reads TGTGCCAGCAGCTTGGGATACAGGGCCTACGAGCAGTACTTC.